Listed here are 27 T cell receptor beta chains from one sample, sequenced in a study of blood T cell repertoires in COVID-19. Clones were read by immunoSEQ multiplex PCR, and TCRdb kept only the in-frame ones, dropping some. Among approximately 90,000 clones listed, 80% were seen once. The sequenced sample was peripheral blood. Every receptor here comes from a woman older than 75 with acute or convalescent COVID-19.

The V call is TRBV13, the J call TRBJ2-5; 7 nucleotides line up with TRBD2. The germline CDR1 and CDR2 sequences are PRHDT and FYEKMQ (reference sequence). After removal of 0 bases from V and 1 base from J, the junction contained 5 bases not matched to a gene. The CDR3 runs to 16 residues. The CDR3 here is CASSLGTSPAQETQYF. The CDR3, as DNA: TGTGCCAGCAGCTTAGGGACTAGCCCGGCCCAAGAGACCCAGTACTTC.

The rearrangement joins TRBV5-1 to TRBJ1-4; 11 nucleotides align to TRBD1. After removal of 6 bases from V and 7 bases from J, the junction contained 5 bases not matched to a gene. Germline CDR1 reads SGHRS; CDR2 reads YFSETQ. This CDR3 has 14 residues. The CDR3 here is CASKNGTGGEKLFF. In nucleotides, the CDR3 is TGCGCCAGCAAAAATGGGACAGGGGGTGAAAAACTGTTTTTT.

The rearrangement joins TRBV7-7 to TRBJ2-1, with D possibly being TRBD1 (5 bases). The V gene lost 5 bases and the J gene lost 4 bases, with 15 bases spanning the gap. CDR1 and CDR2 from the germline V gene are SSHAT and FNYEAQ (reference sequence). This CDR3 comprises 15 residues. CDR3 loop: CASSPGFGSYNEQFF. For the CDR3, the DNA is TGTGCCAGCAGCCCAGGGTTTGGATCATACAATGAGCAGTTCTTC.

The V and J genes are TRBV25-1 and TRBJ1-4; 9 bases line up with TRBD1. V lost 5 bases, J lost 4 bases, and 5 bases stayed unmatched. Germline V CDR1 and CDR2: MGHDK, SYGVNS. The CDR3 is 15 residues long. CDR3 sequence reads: CASSTDRGFNEKLFF. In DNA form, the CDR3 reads TGTGCCAGCAGTACCGACAGGGGGTTTAATGAAAAACTGTTTTTT. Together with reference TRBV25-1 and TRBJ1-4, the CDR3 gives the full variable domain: EADIYQTPRYLVIGTGKKITLECSQTMGHDKMYWYQQDPGMELHLIHYSYGVNSTEKGDLSSESTVSRIRTEHFPLTLESARPSHTSQYLCASSTDRGFNEKLFFGSGTQLSVL.

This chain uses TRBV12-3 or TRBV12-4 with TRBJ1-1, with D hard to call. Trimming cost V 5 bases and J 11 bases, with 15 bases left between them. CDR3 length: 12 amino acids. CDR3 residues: CASSLDWNQAFF. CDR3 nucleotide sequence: TGTGCCAGCAGTCTCGACTGGAATCAGGCTTTCTTT.

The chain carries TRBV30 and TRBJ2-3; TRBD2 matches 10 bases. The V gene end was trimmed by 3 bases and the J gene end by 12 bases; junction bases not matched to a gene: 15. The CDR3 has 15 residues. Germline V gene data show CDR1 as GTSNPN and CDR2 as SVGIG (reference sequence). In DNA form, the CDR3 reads TGTGCCTGGAGCGGCCCAACTAGCGGGGCCCGAGCCCAGTATTTT. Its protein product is CAWSGPTSGARAQYF.

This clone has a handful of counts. The CDR3 reads CASISGIPSGANVLTF. CDR3 nucleotide sequence: TGTGCCAGTATCTCCGGGATCCCCTCTGGGGCCAACGTCCTGACTTTC. The J gene is TRBJ2-6, the V gene TRBV19; weak D call: TRBD2 (5 bases). The CDR3 loop spans 16 amino acids. Germline V gene data show CDR1 as LNHDA and CDR2 as SQIVND (reference sequence). V shed 7 bases and J shed 0 bases, with 13 bases lying between them.

The CDR3 nucleotides read TGTGCCAGCAGTGGGGCAGGGGGCGAGCAGCCCCAGCATTTT. Translating gives CASSGAGGEQPQHF. The chain joins TRBV2 to TRBJ1-5; 8 nucleotides line up with TRBD1. V gave up 4 bases and J gave up 7 bases; unmatched junction bases: 6. From germline, CDR1 is SNHLY and CDR2 FYNNEI. This CDR3 spans 14 amino acids.

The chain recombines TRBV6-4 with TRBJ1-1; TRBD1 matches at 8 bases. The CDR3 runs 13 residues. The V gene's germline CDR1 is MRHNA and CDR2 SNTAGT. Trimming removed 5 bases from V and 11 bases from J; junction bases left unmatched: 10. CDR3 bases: TGTGCCAGCAGTACCGACAGGGGCAGACACGCTTTCTTT. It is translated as CASSTDRGRHAFF.

CDR3 coding DNA: TGCGCCAGCAGCCAAGATTCGGGAGGGGCCAACGTCCTGACTTTC. The encoded protein is CASSQDSGGANVLTF. This rearrangement joins TRBV4-1 to TRBJ2-6, with D tentatively TRBD2 (5 bases). CDR1 and CDR2 (germline): MGHRA, YSYEKL. V lost 0 bases, J lost 4 bases, and 7 bases lay in between. This CDR3 has 15 amino acids.

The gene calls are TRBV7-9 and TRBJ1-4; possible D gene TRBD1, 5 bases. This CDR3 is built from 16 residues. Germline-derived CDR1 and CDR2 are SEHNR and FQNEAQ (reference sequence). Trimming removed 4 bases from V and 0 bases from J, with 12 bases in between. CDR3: CASSSLTVATNEKLFF. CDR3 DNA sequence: TGTGCCAGCAGCTCCCTGACAGTCGCAACTAATGAAAAACTGTTTTTT.

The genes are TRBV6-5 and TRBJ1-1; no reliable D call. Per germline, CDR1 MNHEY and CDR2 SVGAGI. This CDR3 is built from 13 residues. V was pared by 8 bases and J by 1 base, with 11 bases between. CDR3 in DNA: TGTGCCAGCCATTTTTCTAGGAACACTGAAGCTTTCTTT. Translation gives CASHFSRNTEAFF.

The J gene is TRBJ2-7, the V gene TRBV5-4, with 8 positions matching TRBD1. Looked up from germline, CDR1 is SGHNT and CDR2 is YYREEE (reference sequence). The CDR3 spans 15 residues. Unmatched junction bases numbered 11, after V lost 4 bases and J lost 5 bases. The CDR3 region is CASSLIPGQVDEQYF. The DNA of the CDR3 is TGTGCCAGCAGCCTTATTCCGGGACAGGTCGACGAGCAGTACTTC.

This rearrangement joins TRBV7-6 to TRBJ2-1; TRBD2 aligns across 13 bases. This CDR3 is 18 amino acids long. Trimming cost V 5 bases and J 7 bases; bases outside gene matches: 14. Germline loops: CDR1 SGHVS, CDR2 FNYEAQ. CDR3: CASSPLGGTSGIGNEQFF. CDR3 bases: TGTGCCAGCAGCCCCTTAGGTGGGACTAGCGGGATAGGGAATGAGCAGTTCTTC.

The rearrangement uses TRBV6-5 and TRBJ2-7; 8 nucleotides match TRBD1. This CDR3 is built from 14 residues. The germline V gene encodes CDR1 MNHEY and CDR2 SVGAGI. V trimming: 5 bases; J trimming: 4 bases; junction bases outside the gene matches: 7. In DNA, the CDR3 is TGTGCCAGCAGTCTCAGGGGGCGCATTTACGAGCAGTACTTC. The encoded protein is CASSLRGRIYEQYF.

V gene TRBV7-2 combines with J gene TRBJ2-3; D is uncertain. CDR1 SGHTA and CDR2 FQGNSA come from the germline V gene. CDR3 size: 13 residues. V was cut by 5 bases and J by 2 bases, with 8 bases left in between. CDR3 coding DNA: TGTGCCAGCAGCGCACTTCCCACAGATACGCAGTATTTT. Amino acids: CASSALPTDTQYF.

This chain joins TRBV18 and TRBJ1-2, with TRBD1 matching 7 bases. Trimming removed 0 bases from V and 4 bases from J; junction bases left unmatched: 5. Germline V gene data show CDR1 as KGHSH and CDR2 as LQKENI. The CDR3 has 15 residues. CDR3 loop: CASSPPDRSRYGYTF. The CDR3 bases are TGTGCCAGCTCACCACCGGACAGGAGTCGCTATGGCTACACCTTC.

The CDR3 DNA reads as TGTGCCAGCAGTTCAGGGACAGGGGATTATGGCTACACCTTC. Amino acid sequence: CASSSGTGDYGYTF. This rearrangement joins TRBV28 to TRBJ1-2, with 10 bases fitting TRBD1. The V gene end was trimmed by 4 bases and the J gene end by 5 bases; junction bases not matched to a gene: 4. CDR1 is MDHEN and CDR2 is SYDVKM in the germline V gene. CDR3 length equals 14 residues.

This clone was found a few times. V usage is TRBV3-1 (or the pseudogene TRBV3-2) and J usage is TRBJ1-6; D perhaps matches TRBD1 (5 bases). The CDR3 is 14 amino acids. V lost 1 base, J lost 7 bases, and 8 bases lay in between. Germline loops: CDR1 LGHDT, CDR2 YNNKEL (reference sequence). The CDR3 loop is CASSQADRNSPLHF. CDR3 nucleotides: TGTGCCAGCAGCCAAGCTGACAGAAATTCACCCCTCCACTTT.

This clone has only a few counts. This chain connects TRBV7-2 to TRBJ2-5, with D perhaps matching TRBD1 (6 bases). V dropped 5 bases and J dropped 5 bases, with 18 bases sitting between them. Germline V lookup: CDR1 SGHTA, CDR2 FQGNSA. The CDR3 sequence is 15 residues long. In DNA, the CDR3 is TGTGCCAGCAGCCCCAGTTTTGGGGACACGGAGACCCAGTACTTC. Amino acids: CASSPSFGDTETQYF.

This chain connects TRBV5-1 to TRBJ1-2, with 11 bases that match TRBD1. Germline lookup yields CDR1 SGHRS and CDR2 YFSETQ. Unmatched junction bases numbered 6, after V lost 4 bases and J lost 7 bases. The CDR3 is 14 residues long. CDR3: CASSMGQGVLGYTF. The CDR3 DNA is TGCGCCAGCAGCATGGGACAGGGGGTACTTGGCTACACCTTC.

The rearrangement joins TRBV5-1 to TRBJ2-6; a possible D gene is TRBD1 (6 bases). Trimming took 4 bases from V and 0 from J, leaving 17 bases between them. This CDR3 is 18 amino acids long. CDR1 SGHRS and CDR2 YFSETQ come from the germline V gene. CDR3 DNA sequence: TGCGCCAGCAGCCCCGCAGGGGAAGCTTTCTCTGGGGCCAACGTCCTGACTTTC. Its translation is CASSPAGEAFSGANVLTF. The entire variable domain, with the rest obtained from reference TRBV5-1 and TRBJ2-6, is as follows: KAGVTQTPRYLIKTRGQQVTLSCSPISGHRSVSWYQQTPGQGLQFLFEYFSETQRNKGNFPGRFSGRQFSNSRSEMNVSTLELGDSALYLCASSPAGEAFSGANVLTFGAGSRLTVL.

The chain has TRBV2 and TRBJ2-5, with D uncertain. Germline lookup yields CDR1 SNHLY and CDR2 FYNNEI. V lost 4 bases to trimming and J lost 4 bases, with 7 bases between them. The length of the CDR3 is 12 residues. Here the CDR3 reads CASSAAGETQYF. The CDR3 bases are TGTGCCAGCAGTGCGGCAGGAGAGACCCAGTACTTC.

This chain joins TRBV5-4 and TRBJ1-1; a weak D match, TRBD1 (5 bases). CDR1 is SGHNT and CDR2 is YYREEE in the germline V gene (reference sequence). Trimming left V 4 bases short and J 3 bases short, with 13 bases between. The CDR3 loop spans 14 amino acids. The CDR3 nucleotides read TGTGCCAGCAGCCTGATAGGGGTCTACACTGAAGCTTTCTTT. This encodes CASSLIGVYTEAFF.

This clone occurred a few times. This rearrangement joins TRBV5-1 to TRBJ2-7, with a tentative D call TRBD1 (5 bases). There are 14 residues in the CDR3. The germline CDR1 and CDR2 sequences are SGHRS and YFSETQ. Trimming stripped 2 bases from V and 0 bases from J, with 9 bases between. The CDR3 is CASSLQASSYEQYF. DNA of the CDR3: TGCGCCAGCAGCTTACAGGCCAGCTCCTACGAGCAGTACTTC.

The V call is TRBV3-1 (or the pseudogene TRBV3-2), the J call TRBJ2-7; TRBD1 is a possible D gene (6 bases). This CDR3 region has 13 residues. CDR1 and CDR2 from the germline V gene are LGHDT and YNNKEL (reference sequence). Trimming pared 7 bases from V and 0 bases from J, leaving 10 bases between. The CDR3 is CASTQGHSYEQYF. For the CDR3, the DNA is TGTGCCAGCACCCAGGGGCACTCCTACGAGCAGTACTTC.

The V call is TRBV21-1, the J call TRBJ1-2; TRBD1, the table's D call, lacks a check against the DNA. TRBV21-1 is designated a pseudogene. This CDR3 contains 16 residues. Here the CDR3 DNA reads TGTGCCAGCAGCAAAGACGTCAGGGGAGAAAGTGATGGCTACACCTTC. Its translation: CASSKDVRGESDGYTF.